Presented here are 26 T cell receptor beta chains from one specimen sequenced in a study of shared clonotypes between healthy human individuals. Repertoires were generated with immunoSEQ multiplex PCR, while TCRdb's copy carries only in-frame clones and drops some. Of around 560,000 clones listed, approximately 95% are singletons. Naive CD8 cells comprised CD45RO-negative, CCR7-positively selected cells, excluding terminally differentiated effector memory CD45RA+ cells. Material for sequencing was naive CD8+ T cells sorted from blood. These receptors all come from a woman between 25 and 40 years old in good health.

A few counts support this clone. The genes are TRBV19 and TRBJ1-1; 8 positions match TRBD1. This CDR3 has 14 amino acids. V trimming: 4 bases; J trimming: 0 bases; junction bases outside the gene matches: 1. Germline loops: CDR1 LNHDA, CDR2 SQIVND (reference sequence). The CDR3 coding sequence is TGTGCCAGTAGTACAGGGGGCGTGAACACTGAAGCTTTCTTT. It encodes CASSTGGVNTEAFF.

The chain is built from TRBV9 and TRBJ2-3, with a weak D call TRBD2 (5 bases). Per the germline V gene, CDR1 is SGDLS and CDR2 is YYNGEE. V lost 6 bases, J lost 4 bases, and 12 bases lay in between. The CDR3 is 13 residues long. CDR3 loop: CASTNGRADTQYF. The CDR3 DNA reads as TGTGCCAGCACCAACGGGCGGGCAGATACGCAGTATTTT.

In its sample, this clone was seen a few times. This chain connects TRBV10-3 to TRBJ2-7, with 10 bases fitting TRBD2. Germline V gives CDR1 ENHRY, CDR2 SYGVKD. J gave up 3 bases and V 3 bases, and 5 bases lay outside the gene matches. The CDR3 runs to 15 residues. The CDR3 spells CAISDLPSGSYEQYF. Written as DNA, the CDR3 is TGTGCCATCAGTGATCTGCCTAGCGGGAGCTACGAGCAGTACTTC.

The genes are TRBV11-2 and TRBJ2-7; 9 bases agree with TRBD1. Germline-derived CDR1 and CDR2 are SGHAT and FQNNGV. Trimming at V came to 2 bases and at J to 5 bases, leaving 7 bases not matched to a gene. CDR3 size: 15 residues. The CDR3 DNA follows: TGTGCCAGCAGCTTACCGGGACAGGGATTCAACGAGCAGTACTTC. This sequence encodes CASSLPGQGFNEQYF. The complete variable domain, with remaining parts taken from reference TRBV11-2 and TRBJ2-7, reads EAGVAQSPRYKIIEKRQSVAFWCNPISGHATLYWYQQILGQGPKLLIQFQNNGVVDDSQLPKDRFSAERLKGVDSTLKIQPAKLEDSAVYLCASSLPGQGFNEQYFGPGTRLTVT.

This chain joins TRBV7-8 and TRBJ2-5, with D possibly being TRBD1 (5 bases). V was cut by 5 bases and J by 5 bases, with 15 bases left in between. Germline CDR1 reads SGHVS; CDR2 reads FQNEAQ. The CDR3 loop spans 14 amino acids. The CDR3 reads CASSAREPKETQYF. The CDR3, as DNA: TGTGCCAGCAGCGCCAGGGAACCGAAGGAGACCCAGTACTTC.

The chain recombines TRBV27 with TRBJ2-7, with TRBD2 matching 9 bases. V gave up 4 bases and J gave up 3 bases; unmatched junction bases: 10. This CDR3 region has 16 residues. The germline V gene has CDR1 MNHEY and CDR2 SMNVEV (reference sequence). The CDR3 loop reads CASSSSSGEKYYEQYF. For the CDR3, the DNA is TGTGCCAGCAGTTCCTCTAGCGGGGAGAAATACTACGAGCAGTACTTC.

This chain links TRBV6-5 with TRBJ2-3; TRBD2 matches at 9 bases. Germline values: CDR1 MNHEY, CDR2 SVGAGI. The CDR3 contains 15 residues. J was trimmed by 3 bases and V by 6 bases; bases with no gene match: 7. The CDR3 DNA reads TGTGCCAGCAGGGTTAGCGGGAGAAGGACAGATACGCAGTATTTT. Translated: CASRVSGRRTDTQYF.

This chain uses TRBV28 with TRBJ2-7, with a tentative D call TRBD1 (5 bases). The CDR3 is 12 amino acids. The V gene lost 7 bases and the J gene lost 1 base, with 8 bases spanning the gap. Looked up from germline, CDR1 is MDHEN and CDR2 is SYDVKM. The DNA of the CDR3 is TGTGCCAGCAATAGGGGATCCTACGAGCAGTACTTC. Translating gives CASNRGSYEQYF.

The CDR3: CASSDEGTDTEAFF. The CDR3, as DNA: TGTGCCAGCAGCGACGAGGGGACCGACACTGAAGCTTTCTTT. The chain links TRBV13 to TRBJ1-1; a weak D match, TRBD1 (5 bases). Germline CDR1 is PRHDT and CDR2 is FYEKMQ (reference sequence). The V gene lost 5 bases and the J gene lost 3 bases, with 13 bases spanning the gap. There are 14 residues in the CDR3.

V is TRBV9 and J is TRBJ2-7, with 10 bases fitting TRBD1. Trimming at V came to 3 bases and at J to 1 base, leaving 1 base not matched to a gene. Germline-derived CDR1 and CDR2 are SGDLS and YYNGEE. CDR3 size: 14 residues. The CDR3 is CASSGTGGSYEQYF. The CDR3 DNA reads TGTGCCAGCAGCGGGACAGGGGGATCCTACGAGCAGTACTTC.

The genes are TRBV5-1 and TRBJ2-5; TRBD1 or TRBD2 may be the D gene (5 bases each). This CDR3 region has 16 residues. CDR1 and CDR2 (germline): SGHRS, YFSETQ. The germline V and J ends were trimmed by 4 bases and 2 bases, with 18 bases remaining between them. The CDR3 protein is CASSLRDATNQETQYF. The CDR3 DNA sequence: TGCGCCAGCAGCCTCAGGGACGCTACTAATCAAGAGACCCAGTACTTC.

The rearrangement joins TRBV27 to TRBJ1-1; possible D gene TRBD1, 6 bases. Germline assignment: CDR1 MNHEY and CDR2 SMNVEV (reference sequence). The V gene lost 0 bases and the J gene lost 4 bases, with 12 bases spanning the gap. This CDR3 has 15 residues. This chain's CDR3 is CASSLSGGRGTEAFF. The CDR3 DNA follows: TGTGCCAGCAGTTTATCGGGGGGGCGAGGCACTGAAGCTTTCTTT.

This clone is a singleton in its sample. The chain combines TRBV7-9 with TRBJ2-5; possibly TRBD2 for D (6 bases). The CDR3 extends over 12 amino acids. Germline CDR1 and CDR2: SEHNR and FQNEAQ (reference sequence). V was clipped by 5 bases and J by 7 bases, with 11 bases between them. CDR3 sequence (DNA): TGTGCCAGCAGCGTAATCGGGGGGACCCAGTACTTC. Translation: CASSVIGGTQYF.

This chain uses TRBV10-1 with TRBJ2-2, with 12 bases fitting TRBD1. V shed 9 bases, J shed 3 bases, and the junction held 5 bases outside the gene matches. This CDR3 region has 15 residues. Looked up from germline, CDR1 is WNHNN and CDR2 is SYGVQD (reference sequence). The DNA for the CDR3 is TGCGCCAGGAGGGACAGGGGGCGAGACACCGGGGAGCTGTTTTTT. It codes for CARRDRGRDTGELFF.

This chain joins TRBV27 and TRBJ2-7; 7 bases fit TRBD2. The germline gives CDR1 MNHEY, CDR2 SMNVEV (reference sequence). This CDR3 contains 13 residues. With V trimmed by 6 bases and J by 0 bases, 2 bases remained unmatched. CDR3 DNA sequence: TGTGCCAGCAGGGGGGGGAGCTCCTACGAGCAGTACTTC. This sequence encodes CASRGGSSYEQYF.

The chain couples TRBV2 to TRBJ1-1; 7 nucleotides agree with TRBD1. Trimming at V came to 9 bases and at J to 0 bases, leaving 7 bases not matched to a gene. CDR1 and CDR2 (germline): SNHLY, FYNNEI. CDR3 length equals 14 residues. For the CDR3, the DNA is TGTGCCAGTGTTCCGGGACAGATGAACACTGAAGCTTTCTTT. Translating it yields CASVPGQMNTEAFF.

The V call is TRBV27, the J call TRBJ2-1; TRBD2 might be the D (6 bases). CDR1 and CDR2 (germline): MNHEY, SMNVEV (reference sequence). The CDR3 totals 15 residues. The germline V and J ends were trimmed by 7 bases and 5 bases, with 18 bases remaining between them. The chain's CDR3 is CASIPLLGGNNEQFF. The CDR3 DNA is TGTGCCAGCATACCTCTTTTGGGAGGTAACAATGAGCAGTTCTTC.

V usage is TRBV28 and J usage is TRBJ2-7; 8 bases align to TRBD2. Looked up from germline, CDR1 is MDHEN and CDR2 is SYDVKM. V gave up 3 bases and J gave up 6 bases; unmatched junction bases: 4. This CDR3 has 13 amino acids. The CDR3 protein is CASSLSAGGEQYF. As DNA, the CDR3 is TGTGCCAGCAGTTTGTCGGCGGGAGGCGAGCAGTACTTC.

The chain employs TRBV27 and TRBJ2-2; the D gene could be TRBD1 or TRBD2 (6 bases each). Per the germline V gene, CDR1 is MNHEY and CDR2 is SMNVEV (reference sequence). This CDR3 comprises 14 residues. Trimming removed 3 bases from V and 7 bases from J, with 12 bases in between. This chain's CDR3 is CASSFVGGGGELFF. CDR3 nucleotide sequence: TGTGCCAGCAGTTTTGTGGGGGGCGGCGGGGAGCTGTTTTTT.

As regards this clone: Other DNA sequences within the sample encode an identical CDR3. The chain employs TRBV5-6 and TRBJ2-7, with 8 bases fitting TRBD1. CDR1 SGHDT and CDR2 YYEEEE come from the germline V gene. V lost 4 bases, J lost 3 bases, and 0 bases stayed unmatched. CDR3 length: 12 residues. Here the CDR3 reads CASSGQGYEQYF. The CDR3, as DNA: TGTGCCAGCAGCGGACAGGGCTACGAGCAGTACTTC.

The chain links TRBV11-2 to TRBJ2-7; 9 bases line up with TRBD1. Germline V gene sequence: CDR1 SGHAT, CDR2 FQNNGV. The V and J ends lost 5 bases and 4 bases, in that order; junction bases with no gene match: 9. The CDR3 totals 15 residues. The CDR3 protein is CASSRKTGGLYEQYF. The CDR3 DNA is TGTGCCAGCAGCCGCAAGACAGGGGGATTGTACGAGCAGTACTTC.

This chain connects TRBV7-9 to TRBJ2-1; D ambiguous. Germline CDR1 reads SEHNR; CDR2 reads FQNEAQ (reference sequence). Deletions cut 2 bases from V and 2 bases from J, with 16 bases between. CDR3 length: 17 residues. The CDR3 sequence: CASSLLPSMSPYNEQFF. The CDR3 nucleotides are TGTGCCAGCAGCTTACTCCCTTCTATGTCTCCCTACAATGAGCAGTTCTTC.

The DNA of the CDR3 is TGTGCCAGCAGCCCCACAGGGAATGACCAGCCCCAGCATTTT. This gives the protein CASSPTGNDQPQHF. The gene calls are TRBV7-9 and TRBJ1-5; D might be TRBD1 (6 bases). The V and J ends lost 5 bases and 7 bases respectively, with 15 bases between them. The V gene's germline CDR1 is SEHNR and CDR2 FQNEAQ (reference sequence). The CDR3 has 14 residues.

With respect to this clone: One junction end disagrees with the germline gene, perhaps due to a read error. The chain employs TRBV28 and TRBJ1-5; 7 nucleotides agree with TRBD1. This CDR3 contains 14 residues. CDR1 is MDHEN and CDR2 is SYDVKM in the germline V gene. DNA for the CDR3: TGTGCCACCAGTCTCAGGGGGGGGAATCAGCCCCAGCATTTT. Its protein is CATSLRGGNQPQHF.

The chain has TRBV28 and TRBJ2-7; the D gene is possibly TRBD1 (5 bases). Germline CDR1 and CDR2: MDHEN and SYDVKM. V was shortened by 4 bases and J by 2 bases, with 18 bases between the two germline ends. The CDR3 runs to 16 residues. CDR3 sequence: CASSSPGHRIAYEQYF. DNA for the CDR3: TGTGCCAGCAGTTCACCCGGACATAGGATAGCCTACGAGCAGTACTTC.

The rearrangement links TRBV27 to TRBJ2-1, with TRBD2 matching 12 bases. V lost 2 bases, J lost 8 bases, and 4 bases stayed unmatched. Germline-derived CDR1 and CDR2 are MNHEY and SMNVEV (reference sequence). The CDR3 has 15 amino acids. CDR3: CASSLGTSGCDEQFF. The CDR3 DNA is TGTGCCAGCAGTTTAGGGACTAGCGGGTGCGATGAGCAGTTCTTC.